One T cell receptor (beta chain) is described in this entry. This clone was seen only a few times. Its antigen target is currently unknown. Base qualities are not recorded, but no much larger clone differs from it by a single base. This entry is derived from a study of technical replicates of blood from four donors (dated by TCRdb to the late 2010s). V is clipped by 2 bases and J by 6 bases, and the sequence between their germline boundaries is 13 bases long. According to the germline V gene, CDR1 reads ENHRY and CDR2 reads SYGVKD. The CDR3 contains 14 residues, cysteine and phenylalanine counted. CDR3 DNA is the only sequence kept; it has 42 bases, read in frame from the first base. Preparation of the library involved the immunoSEQ multiplex PCR assay. The immuneACCESS repertoire file appears here via TCRdb, limited to in-frame rearrangements. These files lack a portion of the clones; in checked studies, under half of the deficit traces to unresolved V genes, and the cause of the others is not known. In all, the sample holds about 83,000 clones, and roughly 92% of those were seen once. The ten top clones hold around 0.25% of the sample.

The chain joins TRBV10-3 to TRBJ1-2, with the D gene not clear enough to name. The sequence derives from a human donor in good health. Material for sequencing was T cells isolated from PBMCs. Read as DNA, the sequence is TGTGCCATCAGTGAGGGGGAGGGCACCGATGGCTACACCTTC. Its translation reads: CAISEGEGTDGYTF.